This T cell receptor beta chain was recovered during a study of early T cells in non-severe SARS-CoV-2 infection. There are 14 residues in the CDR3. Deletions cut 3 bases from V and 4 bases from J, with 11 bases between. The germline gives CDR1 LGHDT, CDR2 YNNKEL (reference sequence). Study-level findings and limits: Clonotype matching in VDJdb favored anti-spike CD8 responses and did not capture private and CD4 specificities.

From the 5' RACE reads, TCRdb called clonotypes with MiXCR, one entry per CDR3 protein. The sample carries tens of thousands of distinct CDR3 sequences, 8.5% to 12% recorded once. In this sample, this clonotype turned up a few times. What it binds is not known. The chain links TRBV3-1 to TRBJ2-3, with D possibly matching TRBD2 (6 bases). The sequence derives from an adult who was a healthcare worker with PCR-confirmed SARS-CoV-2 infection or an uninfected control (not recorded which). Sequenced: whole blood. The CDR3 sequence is CASSQPWEADTQYF. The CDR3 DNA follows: TGTGCCAGCAGCCAGCCGTGGGAGGCAGATACGCAGTATTTT.